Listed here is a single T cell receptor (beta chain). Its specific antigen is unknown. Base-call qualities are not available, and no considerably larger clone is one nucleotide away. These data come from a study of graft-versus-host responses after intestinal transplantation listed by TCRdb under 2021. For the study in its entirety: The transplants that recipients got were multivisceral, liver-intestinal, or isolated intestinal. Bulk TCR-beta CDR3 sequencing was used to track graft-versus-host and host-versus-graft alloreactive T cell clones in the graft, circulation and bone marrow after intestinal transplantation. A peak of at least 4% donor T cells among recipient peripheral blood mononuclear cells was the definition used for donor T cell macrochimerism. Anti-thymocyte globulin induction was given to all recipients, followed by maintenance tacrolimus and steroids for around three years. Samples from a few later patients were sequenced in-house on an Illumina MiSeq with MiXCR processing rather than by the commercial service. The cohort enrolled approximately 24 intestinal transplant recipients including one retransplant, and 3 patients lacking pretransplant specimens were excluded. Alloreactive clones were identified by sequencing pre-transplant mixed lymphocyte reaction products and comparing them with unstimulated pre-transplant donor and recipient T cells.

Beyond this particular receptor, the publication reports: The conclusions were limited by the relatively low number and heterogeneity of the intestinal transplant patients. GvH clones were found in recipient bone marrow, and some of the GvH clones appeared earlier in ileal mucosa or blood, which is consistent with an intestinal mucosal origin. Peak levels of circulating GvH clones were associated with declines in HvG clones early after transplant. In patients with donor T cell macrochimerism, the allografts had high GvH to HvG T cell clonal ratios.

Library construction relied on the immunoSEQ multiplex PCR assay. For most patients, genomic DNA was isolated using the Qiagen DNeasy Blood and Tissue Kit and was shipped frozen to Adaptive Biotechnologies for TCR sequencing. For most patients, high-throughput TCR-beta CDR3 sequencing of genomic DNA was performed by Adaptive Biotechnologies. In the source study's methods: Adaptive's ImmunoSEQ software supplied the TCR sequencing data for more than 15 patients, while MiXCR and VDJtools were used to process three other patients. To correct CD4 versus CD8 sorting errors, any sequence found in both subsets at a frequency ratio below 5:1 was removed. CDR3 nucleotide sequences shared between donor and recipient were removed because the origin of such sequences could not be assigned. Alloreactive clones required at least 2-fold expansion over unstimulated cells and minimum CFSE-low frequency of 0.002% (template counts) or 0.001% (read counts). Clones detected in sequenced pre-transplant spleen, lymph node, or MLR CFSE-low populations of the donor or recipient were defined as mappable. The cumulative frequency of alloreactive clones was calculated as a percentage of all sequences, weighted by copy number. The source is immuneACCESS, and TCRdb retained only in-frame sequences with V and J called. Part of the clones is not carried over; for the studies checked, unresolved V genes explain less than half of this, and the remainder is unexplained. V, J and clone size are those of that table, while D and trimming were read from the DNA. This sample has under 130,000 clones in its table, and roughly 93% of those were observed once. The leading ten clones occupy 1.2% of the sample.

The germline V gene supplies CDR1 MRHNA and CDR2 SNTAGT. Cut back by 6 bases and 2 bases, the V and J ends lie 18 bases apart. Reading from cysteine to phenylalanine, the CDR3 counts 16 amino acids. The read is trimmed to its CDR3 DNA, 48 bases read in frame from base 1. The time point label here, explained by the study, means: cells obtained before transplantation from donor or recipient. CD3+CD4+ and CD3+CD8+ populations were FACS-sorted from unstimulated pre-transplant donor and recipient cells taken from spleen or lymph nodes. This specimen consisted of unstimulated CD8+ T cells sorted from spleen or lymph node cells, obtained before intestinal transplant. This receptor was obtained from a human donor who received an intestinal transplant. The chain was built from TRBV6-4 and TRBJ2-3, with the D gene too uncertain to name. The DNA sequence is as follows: TGTGCCAGCAGCCGCCCTCTTCGCACCGACACAGATACGCAGTATTTT. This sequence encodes CASSRPLRTDTDTQYF.